Below, 18 T cell receptor beta chains from the same sample are listed, as sequenced in a study of T cell changes during pregnancy in multiple sclerosis. The assay was immunoSEQ multiplex PCR, and TCRdb's table has in-frame clones only and misses some. This table holds tens of thousands of clones, about 92% found once. The specimen was peripheral blood, collected in the second trimester of pregnancy. The receptor set was obtained from a female donor in good health, enrolled as a control in a pregnancy study.

The chain employs TRBV5-5 and TRBJ1-5, with no clear D. V lost 3 bases, J lost 2 bases, and 12 bases lay in between. The length of the CDR3 is 15 residues. CDR1 and CDR2 from the germline V gene are SGHKS and YYEKEE (reference sequence). Here the CDR3 reads CASSSGFYGNQPQHF. The CDR3 region has the DNA TGTGCCAGCAGCTCAGGATTCTACGGCAATCAGCCCCAGCATTTT.

J is TRBJ1-2 and V is TRBV10-3; tentatively, D is TRBD1 (6 bases). Germline-derived CDR1 and CDR2 are ENHRY and SYGVKD. There are 13 residues in the CDR3. V was clipped by 10 bases and J by 8 bases, with 20 bases between them. CDR3 sequence: CATEQGNVDGYTF. CDR3 coding DNA: TGTGCCACCGAGCAGGGGAACGTGGACGGCTACACCTTC.

The rearrangement links TRBV7-9 to TRBJ1-1; 7 nucleotides agree with TRBD1. This CDR3 has 17 residues. J gave up 0 bases and V 1 base, and 8 bases lay outside the gene matches. Germline loops: CDR1 SEHNR, CDR2 FQNEAQ (reference sequence). The CDR3: CASSLGLRQGVNTEAFF. Written as DNA, the CDR3 is TGTGCCAGCAGCTTAGGGTTGCGACAGGGAGTGAACACTGAAGCTTTCTTT.

This rearrangement joins TRBV9 to TRBJ1-2, with 9 bases fitting TRBD1. Unmatched junction bases numbered 10, after V lost 3 bases and J lost 7 bases. Germline V gene lookup returns CDR1 SGDLS and CDR2 YYNGEE. The CDR3 totals 15 residues. CDR3 residues: CASSANTQGAGGYTF. The DNA for the CDR3 is TGTGCCAGCAGCGCCAACACACAGGGGGCGGGTGGCTACACCTTC. Combining the CDR3 with reference TRBV9 and TRBJ1-2 gives the whole variable domain DSGVTQTPKHLITATGQRVTLRCSPRSGDLSVYWYQQSLDQGLQFLIQYYNGEERAKGNILERFSAQQFPDLHSELNLSSLELGDSALYFCASSANTQGAGGYTFGSGTRLTVV.

This clone appeared once. CDR3 loop: CASLGTPYGYTF. CDR3 DNA sequence: TGTGCCAGCCTCGGGACACCCTATGGCTACACCTTC. The chain couples TRBV25-1 to TRBJ1-2; D is possibly TRBD1 (6 bases). The germline V gene has CDR1 MGHDK and CDR2 SYGVNS. Trimming took off 8 bases at V and 4 bases at J, with 11 bases between the two ends. The CDR3 consists of 12 residues.

This chain uses TRBV7-2 with TRBJ1-2, with TRBD1 matching over 7 bases. Trimming removed 2 bases from V and 5 bases from J; junction bases left unmatched: 11. The CDR3 sequence is 16 residues long. Germline V CDR1 and CDR2: SGHTA, FQGNSA. Written as DNA, the CDR3 is TGTGCCAGCAGCTTACACAGGGGACTCGCGACTTATGGCTACACCTTC. Amino acids: CASSLHRGLATYGYTF.

This chain links TRBV7-9 with TRBJ1-4; TRBD1 might be the D (6 bases). The length of the CDR3 is 18 residues. The V gene lost 3 bases and the J gene lost 0 bases, with 17 bases spanning the gap. Germline V gene data show CDR1 as SEHNR and CDR2 as FQNEAQ (reference sequence). DNA for the CDR3: TGTGCCAGCAGCTTGGGTTTAGGGGGGGCTGCAACTAATGAAAAACTGTTTTTT. It yields the protein CASSLGLGGAATNEKLFF.

In nucleotides, the CDR3 is TGTGCCACCAGCAGGGCCCTAGGGACAGGCGCCACTGAAGCTTTCTTT. This encodes CATSRALGTGATEAFF. The rearrangement uses TRBV15 and TRBJ1-1; 8 bases line up with TRBD1. V was pared by 3 bases and J by 4 bases, with 10 bases of the junction left unmatched. Germline V CDR1 and CDR2: LNHNV, YYDKDF (reference sequence). The CDR3 runs 16 residues.

V gene TRBV9 combines with J gene TRBJ2-5; 9 nucleotides match TRBD2. The CDR3 covers 12 residues. Germline CDR1 is SGDLS and CDR2 is YYNGEE. J gave up 5 bases and V 7 bases, and 3 bases lay outside the gene matches. The CDR3 DNA follows: TGTGCCAGCGGGACTAGCTGGGAGACCCAGTACTTC. It encodes CASGTSWETQYF. The variable domain in full, with the rest retrieved from reference TRBV9 and TRBJ2-5, is DSGVTQTPKHLITATGQRVTLRCSPRSGDLSVYWYQQSLDQGLQFLIQYYNGEERAKGNILERFSAQQFPDLHSELNLSSLELGDSALYFCASGTSWETQYFGPGTRLLVL.

The V gene is TRBV7-9, the J gene TRBJ2-2, with D possibly TRBD1 on 5 matching bases. The CDR3 runs to 14 residues. The ends were cut back, 0 bases at V and 7 bases at J, with 9 bases in the middle. The germline gives CDR1 SEHNR, CDR2 FQNEAQ (reference sequence). The CDR3 nucleotides are TGTGCCAGCAGCTTAGCTACAGGAAACGGGGAGCTGTTTTTT. Translated: CASSLATGNGELFF.

This chain joins TRBV28 and TRBJ2-7; possible D gene TRBD2, 5 bases. The CDR3 length is 14 residues. Trimming stripped 6 bases from V and 3 bases from J, with 15 bases between. Germline V gives CDR1 MDHEN, CDR2 SYDVKM. In nucleotides, the CDR3 is TGTGCCAGCAGCCCCCCGGGATTTTACTACGAGCAGTACTTC. Translating gives CASSPPGFYYEQYF.

The gene calls are TRBV2 and TRBJ2-3; the match to TRBD1 covers 8 bases. The CDR3 consists of 15 residues. Germline CDR1 reads SNHLY; CDR2 reads FYNNEI. Losses at the gene ends were 5 bases for V and 3 bases for J; bases not matched to a gene: 7. The CDR3 sequence: CASSLDRGGTDTQYF. In DNA, the CDR3 is TGTGCCAGCAGTCTTGACAGGGGAGGAACAGATACGCAGTATTTT.

This clone has more than one count but fewer than ten. The V gene is TRBV19, the J gene TRBJ1-5, with D unclear. The V and J ends lost 7 bases and 6 bases respectively, with 16 bases between them. CDR3 length: 14 residues. The germline gives CDR1 LNHDA, CDR2 SQIVND (reference sequence). DNA of the CDR3: TGTGCCAGTACCCCACGGGGAAGATCTCAGCCCCAGCATTTT. It encodes CASTPRGRSQPQHF.

The gene calls are TRBV5-6 and TRBJ1-2; unclear D gene. Germline CDR1 and CDR2: SGHDT and YYEEEE. V dropped 4 bases and J dropped 4 bases, with 11 bases sitting between them. The CDR3 consists of 13 residues. The CDR3 DNA reads as TGTGCCAGCAGCCATACATCAGGCTATGGCTACACCTTC. It codes for CASSHTSGYGYTF.

This rearrangement joins TRBV5-4 to TRBJ2-7, with a weak D call TRBD1 (7 bases). The CDR3 covers 14 residues. Germline-derived CDR1 and CDR2 are SGHNT and YYREEE (reference sequence). Trimming removed 4 bases at V and 2 bases at J, with 13 bases between. The CDR3 nucleotides are TGTGCCAGCAGCCTCAGGGGGGCGCCCTACGAGCAGTACTTC. Amino acid sequence: CASSLRGAPYEQYF.

This chain joins TRBV5-1 and TRBJ2-7; D possibly corresponds to TRBD1 (7 bases). The CDR3 spans 13 residues. The V gene lost 4 bases and the J gene lost 6 bases, with 14 bases spanning the gap. Germline V gives CDR1 SGHRS, CDR2 YFSETQ. CDR3: CASSAAGGGEQYF. CDR3 nucleotide sequence: TGCGCCAGCAGCGCCGCAGGGGGAGGCGAGCAGTACTTC.

The chain combines TRBV14 with TRBJ1-1; the D gene is possibly TRBD1 (5 bases). Germline V gives CDR1 SGHDN, CDR2 FVKESK. Deletions cut 3 bases from V and 5 bases from J, with 13 bases between. This CDR3 is 14 amino acids long. The DNA for the CDR3 is TGTGCCAGCAGCCAGCTGGGGGGGAGGACTGAAGCTTTCTTT. It translates to CASSQLGGRTEAFF.

V usage is TRBV27 and J usage is TRBJ1-2; D remains unclear. The CDR3 runs to 15 residues. From germline, CDR1 is MNHEY and CDR2 SMNVEV (reference sequence). The V end was cut by 5 bases, the J end by 7 bases, with 20 bases between. The CDR3 DNA reads TGTGCCAGCAGTCCTAAGGAGGGAACACGAGTTGGCTACACCTTC. It translates to CASSPKEGTRVGYTF.